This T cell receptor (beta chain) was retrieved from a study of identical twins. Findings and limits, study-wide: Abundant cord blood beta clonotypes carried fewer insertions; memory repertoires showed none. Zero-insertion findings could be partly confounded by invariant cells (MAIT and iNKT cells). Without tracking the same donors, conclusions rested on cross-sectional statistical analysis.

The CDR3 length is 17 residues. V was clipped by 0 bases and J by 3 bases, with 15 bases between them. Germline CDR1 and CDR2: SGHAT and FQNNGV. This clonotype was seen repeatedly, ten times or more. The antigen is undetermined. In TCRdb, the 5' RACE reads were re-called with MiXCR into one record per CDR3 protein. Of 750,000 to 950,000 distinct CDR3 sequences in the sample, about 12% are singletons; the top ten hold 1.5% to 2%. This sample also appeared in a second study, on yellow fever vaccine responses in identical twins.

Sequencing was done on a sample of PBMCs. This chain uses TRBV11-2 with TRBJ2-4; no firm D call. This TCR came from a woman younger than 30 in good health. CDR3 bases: TGTGCCAGCAGCTTAGAAGGAGCCCTCCTTGGCAAAAACATTCAGTACTTC. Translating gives CASSLEGALLGKNIQYF.